This T cell receptor (beta chain) was observed in a study of vaccination and CD4 T cells after COVID-19 (dated by TCRdb to between 2022 and 2023). At the level of the whole study: Convalescent patients had a positive SARS-CoV-2 result on nasal swab PCR, and of these patients, some 10 had mild disease and one had severe disease. Six males and four females were included in the convalescent cohort, with two Hispanic individuals, seven Caucasians, two Asians and one multiracial person represented. Participants got two doses of the Pfizer-BioNTech BNT162b2 vaccine (n=8) or two doses of the Moderna mRNA-1273 vaccine (n=2). Post-COVID blood samples from convalescent patients were collected a median of 101 days after diagnosis, with a range of 35 to 161 days. Post-vaccine blood samples were obtained a median of approximately 74 days after the second vaccine dose, with a range of roughly 14 to 241 days. Culture stimuli were overlapping spike peptide pools from SARS-CoV-2 and from the common cold coronaviruses HCoV-NL63, HCoV-OC43 and HCoV-229E. Control cultures received a CEFX viral epitope pool as the positive control, an HIV-1 Nef peptide pool as the negative control, or no peptide. The spike-specific CD4+ TCR repertoire was compared before and after mRNA vaccination in nine to ten COVID-19 convalescent patients and a few infection-naive healthy vaccine recipients.

This specimen's treatment or condition label, interpreted: roughly 11-day PBMC culture with coronavirus spike peptide pools or control peptides (ViraFEST assay). The study used the ViraFEST assay, which expanded antigen-specific T cells with peptide pools and then identified expanded clonotypes by TCR sequencing. The positive SARS-CoV-2 PCR tests of the convalescent patients were dated from March to December 2020, before the Alpha, Beta and Delta variants emerged in the United States. About 2 million PBMCs per well were cultured in IMDM with approximately 5% human AB serum and approximately 9.1 IU/ml IL-2, plus 10 ug/ml peptide pools. Half of the culture medium was replaced with fresh IL-2-containing medium on days 3 and 7. Once the cells had been in culture for around 10 days, the EasySep CD4+ T cell isolation kit was used to isolate CD4+ T cells by negative selection. Ficoll-Paque Plus gradient centrifugation was used to isolate PBMCs from whole blood, and the isolated PBMCs were then either used fresh or cryopreserved at -140C. Triplicate wells were generally used for each culture condition.

Libraries were made using PCR. TCR sequencing of DNA from cultured CD4+ T cells used the Oncomine TCR Beta short-read assay at the Johns Hopkins FTIC core. The QIAamp micro DNA kit was used to extract genomic DNA from the cultured CD4+ T cells. Oncomine TCR Beta libraries made from cultured CD4+ T cells were pooled using unique dual indexes and sequenced on an Illumina iSeq 100. Per the authors' processing: Non-productive sequences were filtered out, and CDR3s that did not start with C, did not end with F or W, or were shorter than 7 amino acids were discarded. Antigen-specific clonotypes were identified using the MANAFEST web application through comparison of peptide-stimulated wells with reference and other culture wells. To be called positive, a clone needed an FDR below 0.05, an odds ratio above 5, and a productive frequency above 0.1% in at least two of three replicate wells. Clonotypes that were significantly expanded in both SARS-CoV-2 spike wells and at least one common cold coronavirus spike condition were defined as cross-reactive. Levenshtein distances (stringdist) and unrooted phylogenetic trees (ape) in R version 3.6.1 were used to assess CDR3 homology. TCRdb trimmed the raw reads at Q25, called clones with MiXCR and kept productive beta chains. Every distinct CDR3 protein forms one entry, paired with its most common genes and DNA. The V and J calls, along with clone size, are taken from TCRdb and not from the paper's own processing. The sample data list 11,000 to 15,000 distinct CDR3 sequences, and approximately 62% of these were observed just once. The top ten clones comprise roughly a fifth of the sample.

A word on this clonotype: Its antigen remains unidentified. No much larger clonotype is one base removed from it; base qualities were not supplied.

CDR1 is given as WNHNN and CDR2 as SYGVQD, both from the germline V gene (reference sequence). Counted from cysteine to phenylalanine, this CDR3 has 17 amino acids. The read is trimmed to its CDR3 DNA, 51 bases read in frame from base 1. V loses 0 bases at its end and J loses 4 bases; junction bases beyond the gene matches: 9. The full study reports these points: The median number of SARS-CoV-2-reactive clonotypes rose from about 23 after infection to approximately 41 after vaccination, but the change was not significant. In convalescent patients, nearly all vaccine-specific clones (304 of 307) were found to be mono-reactive for SARS-CoV-2 spike rather than cross-reactive with common cold coronaviruses. Relatively few convalescent patients were included in the study, and early timepoints after natural infection were not analyzed. Among the post-vaccine SARS-CoV-2-reactive clones in convalescent patients, a median approximately 90% showed up only after vaccination, which suggests vaccine-specific priming.

The sequence came from a human donor who had recovered from COVID-19. This sequence uses TRBV10-1 and TRBJ2-7; 10 bases in the junction line up with TRBD2. Sequencing was done on a sample of CD4+ T cells from blood, cultured in vitro. The CDR3 protein sequence reads: CASSESPQLAGSYEQYF. The nucleotide sequence reads TGCGCCAGCAGTGAGTCGCCCCAACTAGCGGGGTCTTACGAGCAGTACTTC.